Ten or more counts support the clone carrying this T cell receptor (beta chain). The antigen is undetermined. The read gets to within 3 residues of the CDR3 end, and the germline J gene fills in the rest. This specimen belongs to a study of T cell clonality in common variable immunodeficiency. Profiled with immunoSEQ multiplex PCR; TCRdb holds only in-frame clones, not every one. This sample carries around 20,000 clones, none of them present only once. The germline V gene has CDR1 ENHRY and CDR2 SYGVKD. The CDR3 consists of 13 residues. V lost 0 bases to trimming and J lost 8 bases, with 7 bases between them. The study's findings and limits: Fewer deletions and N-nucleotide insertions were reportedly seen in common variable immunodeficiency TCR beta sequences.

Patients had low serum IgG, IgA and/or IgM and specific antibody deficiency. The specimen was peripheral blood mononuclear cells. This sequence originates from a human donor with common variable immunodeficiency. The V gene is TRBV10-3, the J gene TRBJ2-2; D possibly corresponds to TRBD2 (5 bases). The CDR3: CAISESGEGELFF. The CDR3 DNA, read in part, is TGTGCCATCAGTGAGTCCGGGGAAGGGGAG.